This is a list of T cell receptor beta chains from one sample in a study of CD8 T cells in ankylosing spondylitis. MiXCR, applied by TCRdb to the 5' RACE reads, yields one record per CDR3 protein. The repertoire consists of hundreds of thousands of distinct CDR3 sequences, with 12% occurring once and the leading ten covering approximately 6.3%. Sequences were obtained from blood, either unsorted or a sorted T cell fraction (not recorded which). The receptors derive from a male donor with ankylosing spondylitis. Each CDR3 is given with its conserved first and last residue. Fields, in order: D gene, J gene, V gene, clone size, CDR3 protein, CDR3 DNA. A D gene is named only where the DNA matches it firmly. A clone size is listed for some rows: how often the clone was seen (once, few, many), or a class if it is expanded.

TRBD2	TRBJ2-5	TRBV7-8	many	CASSPVPAGISETQYF	TGTGCCAGCAGCCCAGTTCCAGCGGGGATTTCAGAGACCCAGTACTTC
TRBD2	TRBJ2-7	TRBV5-5	few	CASSPGGFYEQYF	TGTGCCAGCAGCCCGGGGGGGTTCTACGAGCAGTACTTC
TRBD2	TRBJ2-5	TRBV15	many	CATSRGIRTSGQETQYF	TGTGCCACCAGCAGAGGTATAAGGACTAGCGGTCAAGAGACCCAGTACTTC
-	TRBJ2-3	TRBV3-2	many	CASSRYGTSGQNTDTQYF	TGTGCCAGCAGCCGATACGGGACTAGCGGACAGAACACAGATACGCAGTATTTT
TRBD2	TRBJ2-3	TRBV5-6	many	CASSSGTSGTDTQYF	TGTGCCAGCAGCTCCGGAACTAGCGGTACAGATACGCAGTATTTT
-	TRBJ1-2	TRBV10-3	-	CAISDAGNNYGYTF	TGTGCCATCAGTGATGCGGGCAATAACTATGGCTACACCTTC
-	TRBJ2-5	TRBV7-9	-	CASTDRIRDGTQETQYF	TGTGCCAGCACCGACCGTATAAGGGACGGTACCCAAGAGACCCAGTACTTC
-	TRBJ1-1	TRBV20-1	few	CSVSFGEGTGAFF	TGCAGTGTCTCTTTTGGGGAGGGTACGGGAGCTTTCTTT
TRBD2	TRBJ2-2	TRBV3-1	many	CASSQLAGVIETGELFF	TGTGCCAGCAGCCAGTTAGCGGGAGTTATTGAGACCGGGGAGCTGTTTTTT
TRBD2	TRBJ2-3	TRBV5-1	many	CASSLPSGDDTQYF	TGCGCCAGCAGCTTGCCTAGCGGGGACGATACGCAGTATTTT
-	TRBJ2-7	TRBV27	few	CASSLTQVGASSYEQYF	TGTGCCAGCAGTTTAACCCAGGTCGGGGCGAGCTCCTACGAGCAGTACTTC
-	TRBJ2-5	TRBV24-1	many	CATSAAGQGETQYF	TGTGCCACCAGTGCCGCTGGCCAGGGAGAGACCCAGTACTTC
-	TRBJ2-5	TRBV15	-	CATSRDSEETQYF	TGTGCCACCAGCAGAGATTCGGAGGAGACCCAGTACTTC
TRBD1	TRBJ1-5	TRBV7-2	few	CASSLGQSYQPQHF	TGTGCCAGCAGCTTGGGACAGAGCTATCAGCCCCAGCATTTT
-	TRBJ1-1	TRBV12-3/TRBV12-4	-	CASSHRSHLNTEAFF	TGTGCCAGCAGTCACCGATCACACCTAAACACTGAAGCTTTCTTT
-	TRBJ2-4	TRBV10-3	few	CAISDSSLKAKNIQYF	TGTGCCATCAGTGACTCCTCACTGAAAGCCAAAAACATTCAGTACTTC
TRBD2	TRBJ2-2	TRBV18	-	CASSPILAAANTGELFF	TGTGCCAGCTCACCAATACTAGCGGCCGCGAACACCGGGGAGCTGTTTTTT
-	TRBJ2-3	TRBV10-2	few	CASSEQGPSTDTQYF	TGCGCCAGCAGTGAGCAGGGTCCTAGCACAGATACGCAGTATTTT
-	TRBJ1-1	TRBV5-1	-	CASSLTTGTEAFF	TGCGCCAGCAGCTTGACTACAGGCACTGAAGCTTTCTTT
-	TRBJ1-2	TRBV27	-	CASSFAVGYGYTF	TGTGCCAGCAGTTTCGCGGTGGGCTATGGCTACACCTTC
-	TRBJ2-1	TRBV5-5	-	CAGSFDRYNEQFF	TGTGCCGGCAGCTTCGACAGATACAATGAGCAGTTCTTC
-	TRBJ1-1	TRBV6-6	few	CASSFPANIEAFF	TGTGCCAGCAGCTTTCCGGCCAACATTGAAGCTTTCTTT
-	TRBJ1-2	TRBV27	once	CASSPRSDWIGYTF	TGTGCCAGCAGCCCACGAAGTGATTGGATCGGCTACACCTTC
TRBD1	TRBJ1-3	TRBV7-9	few	CASRLTGAFDGNTIYF	TGTGCCAGCAGATTGACAGGGGCATTTGATGGAAACACCATATATTTT
TRBD1	TRBJ1-2	TRBV4-1	few	CASSQELDRGLFYGYTF	TGCGCCAGCAGCCAAGAACTGGACAGGGGGCTGTTCTATGGCTACACCTTC
-	TRBJ2-2	TRBV29-1	few	CSVAGETGELFF	TGCAGCGTTGCCGGGGAGACCGGGGAGCTGTTTTTT
-	TRBJ1-4	TRBV20-1	few	CSARDIRSGEKLFF	TGCAGTGCTAGAGATATACGTTCTGGAGAAAAACTGTTTTTT
TRBD2	TRBJ2-3	TRBV5-1	few	CASSTGTSGSGTDTQYF	TGCGCCAGCAGCACGGGGACTAGCGGGAGCGGCACAGATACGCAGTATTTT
-	TRBJ1-5	TRBV14	many	CASSQDRVPSNQPQHF	TGTGCCAGCAGCCAAGACCGGGTTCCAAGCAATCAGCCCCAGCATTTT
-	TRBJ1-3	TRBV18	many	CASSPPSYRPDSGNTIYF	TGTGCCAGCTCACCACCGTCGTATCGGCCTGACTCTGGAAACACCATATATTTT
-	TRBJ1-3	TRBV7-2	few	CASSPARGHTIYF	TGTGCCAGCAGCCCTGCGCGGGGACACACCATATATTTT
-	TRBJ2-1	TRBV7-2	many	CASGDGNWNEQFF	TGTGCCAGCGGGGACGGGAATTGGAATGAGCAGTTCTTC
TRBD2	TRBJ2-1	TRBV5-6	few	CASSSTSGRRLSSYNEQFF	TGTGCCAGCAGCTCCACTAGCGGGAGGAGGCTCTCCTCCTACAATGAGCAGTTCTTC
TRBD2	TRBJ2-1	TRBV9	few	CASSVSLSGVYNEQFF	TGTGCCAGCAGCGTATCCCTAAGCGGGGTCTACAATGAGCAGTTCTTC
-	TRBJ2-6	TRBV5-1	-	CASSLQTALRGANVLTF	TGCGCCAGCAGCTTGCAGACCGCCCTAAGGGGGGCCAACGTCCTGACTTTC
-	TRBJ1-1	TRBV3-1	-	CASSQGHSRAEAFF	TGTGCCAGCAGCCAAGGTCACAGTCGCGCTGAAGCTTTCTTT
-	TRBJ2-2	TRBV29-1	-	CSVVKSENTGELFF	TGCAGCGTTGTGAAATCTGAGAACACCGGGGAGCTGTTTTTT
TRBD2	TRBJ2-1	TRBV24-1	few	CATSDSWEGHNEQFF	TGTGCCACCAGTGATTCGTGGGAGGGACACAATGAGCAGTTCTTC
-	TRBJ2-1	TRBV20-1	-	CSAVNRESTYNEQFF	TGCAGTGCGGTTAATCGGGAATCAACCTACAATGAGCAGTTCTTC
TRBD1	TRBJ1-5	TRBV12-3/TRBV12-4	few	CASSTGPGQGVVTQHF	TGTGCCAGCAGCACCGGTCCGGGACAGGGGGTCGTGACCCAGCATTTT
TRBD1	TRBJ2-3	TRBV5-1	-	CASNRGRFGTSTDTQYF	TGCGCCAGCAACAGGGGGAGATTCGGTACTAGCACAGATACGCAGTATTTT
-	TRBJ2-2	TRBV20-1	few	CSASGLPGELFF	TGCAGTGCTTCTGGACTTCCCGGGGAGCTGTTTTTT
-	TRBJ2-1	TRBV20-1	-	CSARRFPSDEQFF	TGCAGTGCTAGAAGATTCCCGTCGGATGAGCAGTTCTTC
-	TRBJ1-2	TRBV4-1	-	CASSQGPGLGYGYTF	TGCGCCAGCAGCCAAGGTCCGGGGCTTGGCTATGGCTACACCTTC
-	TRBJ1-6	TRBV5-1	-	CASSHSGPSNSPLHF	TGCGCCAGCAGCCATTCGGGTCCCAGTAATTCACCCCTCCACTTT
-	TRBJ1-1	TRBV5-1	few	CASSLNWRRNTEAFF	TGCGCCAGCAGCTTAAATTGGAGGAGGAACACTGAAGCTTTCTTT
TRBD2	TRBJ2-5	TRBV5-1	-	CASSRLAGVQETQYF	TGCGCCAGCAGCCGACTAGCGGGAGTGCAAGAGACCCAGTACTTC
TRBD1	TRBJ2-5	TRBV27	few	CAIRTGVGTQYF	TGTGCCATCAGGACAGGGGTCGGGACCCAGTACTTC
TRBD1	TRBJ1-2	TRBV6-1	-	CASSEGGQVYGYTF	TGTGCCAGCAGTGAAGGGGGACAGGTCTATGGCTACACCTTC
TRBD1	TRBJ1-1	TRBV28	-	CASSLTGSAEAFF	TGTGCCAGCAGTTTGACAGGGTCCGCTGAAGCTTTCTTT
-	TRBJ2-2	TRBV5-1	few	CASSSGRDTNTGELFF	TGCGCCAGCAGCTCGGGTCGGGACACCAACACCGGGGAGCTGTTTTTT
TRBD1	TRBJ1-2	TRBV27	few	CASSTIRPGQGYGYTF	TGTGCCAGCAGTACTATCCGACCGGGACAGGGCTATGGCTACACCTTC
-	TRBJ2-3	TRBV10-1	few	CASSEGRADTQYF	TGCGCCAGCAGTGAGGGACGGGCAGATACGCAGTATTTT
-	TRBJ1-1	TRBV20-1	-	CSARDGGMAFF	TGCAGTGCTAGAGATGGGGGGATGGCTTTCTTT